The 10 T cell receptor beta chains below come from one sample, sequenced in a study of shared clonotypes between healthy human individuals. Cells designated naive CD8 were CD45RO-negative and were positively selected for CCR7, with terminally differentiated effector memory CD45RA+ cells excluded. Data came from immunoSEQ multiplex PCR; TCRdb stores just in-frame clones and leaves some out. This sample has around 2.1 million clones; roughly 91% occur once, and the top ten carry 1.5% to 2%. Sequencing used naive CD8+ T cells from PBMCs. The receptors were gathered from a man in his late teens or twenties in good health. Some clones in this sample may be carry-over from other donors' samples.

The V call is TRBV10-1, the J call TRBJ2-3; D not resolved. The CDR3 is 13 amino acids. In germline, CDR1 is WNHNN, CDR2 SYGVQD (reference sequence). V lost 8 bases and J 4 bases, leaving 13 bases between the germline ends. Here the CDR3 DNA reads TGCGCCAGCCAAATGACTGGGGCAGATACGCAGTATTTT. It is translated as CASQMTGADTQYF.

The J gene is TRBJ1-1, the V gene TRBV5-6; no firm D call. Germline-derived CDR1 and CDR2 are SGHDT and YYEEEE. The CDR3 is 13 residues long. Trimming left V 2 bases short and J 11 bases short, with 16 bases between. The CDR3 region has the DNA TGTGCCAGCAGCTTTTCTAGGGCAGCGGTGGCTTTCTTT. Encoded protein: CASSFSRAAVAFF.

V and J are TRBV19 and TRBJ2-7; weak D call: TRBD2 (6 bases). Trimming removed 4 bases from V and 3 bases from J, with 10 bases in between. CDR3 size: 13 residues. Looked up from germline, CDR1 is LNHDA and CDR2 is SQIVND (reference sequence). This CDR3 reads CASSSGMSYEQYF. CDR3 sequence (DNA): TGTGCCAGTAGTAGCGGGATGAGCTACGAGCAGTACTTC.

The V and J genes are TRBV4-3 and TRBJ2-2; D gene unclear. The V and J ends lost 3 bases and 1 base respectively, with 15 bases between them. The CDR3 totals 17 residues. Germline values: CDR1 LGHNA, CDR2 YSLEER. The chain's CDR3 is CASSHGWVLGNTGELFF. In nucleotides, the CDR3 is TGCGCCAGCAGCCATGGCTGGGTTTTGGGGAACACCGGGGAGCTGTTTTTT.

This chain uses TRBV7-9 with TRBJ1-1, with no clear D. The V end was cut by 5 bases, the J end by 4 bases, with 17 bases between. Germline V gives CDR1 SEHNR, CDR2 FQNEAQ (reference sequence). The CDR3 loop spans 15 amino acids. The CDR3, as DNA: TGTGCCAGCAGCCCTCCCGGGCCCAATCCCACTGAAGCTTTCTTT. It codes for CASSPPGPNPTEAFF. The variable domain in full, completed from reference TRBV7-9 and TRBJ1-1, reads DTGVSQNPRHKITKRGQNVTFRCDPISEHNRLYWYRQTLGQGPEFLTYFQNEAQLEKSRLLSDRFSAERPKGSFSTLEIQRTEQGDSAMYLCASSPPGPNPTEAFFGQGTRLTVV.

The chain combines TRBV6-6 with TRBJ2-3; D not resolved. Germline V lookup: CDR1 MNHNY, CDR2 SVGAGI (reference sequence). CDR3 length: 13 residues. The V gene lost 4 bases and the J gene lost 7 bases, with 12 bases spanning the gap. This CDR3 is CASSSSRSHTQYF. In DNA form, the CDR3 reads TGTGCCAGCAGTTCCTCTCGGTCGCATACGCAGTATTTT.

This chain joins TRBV27 and TRBJ2-7; possible D gene TRBD1, 5 bases. Trimming shortened V by 3 bases and J by 6 bases, and 15 bases separated the two germline ends. Germline values: CDR1 MNHEY, CDR2 SMNVEV (reference sequence). The CDR3 extends over 14 amino acids. DNA of the CDR3: TGTGCCAGCAGTTTTGTTCAGGGATCCCCCGAGCAGTACTTC. Its protein is CASSFVQGSPEQYF.

The V gene is TRBV2, the J gene TRBJ1-2; D gene unclear. V gave up 7 bases and J gave up 0 bases, with 18 bases separating them. This CDR3 has 16 amino acids. CDR1 and CDR2 from the germline V gene are SNHLY and FYNNEI. CDR3 sequence (DNA): TGTGCCAGCACTCAGCAGACAACCCGGTCTAACTATGGCTACACCTTC. Protein sequence: CASTQQTTRSNYGYTF.

The chain couples TRBV4-2 to TRBJ1-1; 7 bases map to TRBD1. The germline V gene encodes CDR1 LGHNA and CDR2 YNFKEQ. With 0 bases clipped from V and 4 bases from J, the junction kept 2 bases outside the gene matches. The CDR3 covers 14 residues. CDR3 DNA: TGTGCCAGCAGCCAAGAAGCAGGGGGCACTGAAGCTTTCTTT. This sequence encodes CASSQEAGGTEAFF.

Comments on this clone: Distinct nucleotide sequences in the sample also encode this CDR3. The V call is TRBV9, the J call TRBJ1-1, with D hard to call. CDR3 size: 13 residues. Germline values: CDR1 SGDLS, CDR2 YYNGEE. V gave up 0 bases and J gave up 3 bases, with 6 bases separating them. This chain's CDR3 is CASSVEVDTEAFF. CDR3 in DNA: TGTGCCAGCAGCGTAGAGGTAGACACTGAAGCTTTCTTT.